This is a list of T cell receptor beta chains from one sample in a study of cytomegalovirus exposure and HLA in healthy donors. The table came from immunoSEQ multiplex PCR; TCRdb's copy has only in-frame clones and leaves some out. The data hold around 120,000 clones, with around 84% observed a single time. The sample was PBMCs. The receptors derive from a man aged 45 to 65 in good health and CMV-seronegative. Each CDR3 is given with its conserved first and last residue. A D gene is named only where the DNA matches it firmly. Size is omitted from some rows. Given values are once, few, many or a class for expanded clones.

CDR3: CASSSGLAGVYNEQFF
DNA: TGTGCCAGCAGTTCCGGACTAGCGGGGGTTTACAATGAGCAGTTCTTC
J: TRBJ2-1
size: NA
V: TRBV28
D: TRBD2

CDR3: CSVDRSTGYEQFF
DNA: TGCAGCGTTGATAGATCTACAGGATATGAGCAGTTCTTC
J: TRBJ2-1
size: once
V: TRBV29-1
D: NA

CDR3: CASSETGANVLTF
DNA: TGTGCCAGTAGTGAGACTGGGGCCAACGTCCTGACTTTC
J: TRBJ2-6
size: NA
V: TRBV19
D: NA

CDR3: CASSPPAGGPETQYF
DNA: TGTGCCAGCTCACCACCTGCGGGGGGGCCAGAGACCCAGTACTTC
J: TRBJ2-5
size: once
V: TRBV18
D: TRBD2

CDR3: CASSPLSGGNTGELFF
DNA: TGTGCCAGCTCACCACTTTCCGGGGGGAACACCGGGGAGCTGTTTTTT
J: TRBJ2-2
size: few
V: TRBV18
D: NA

CDR3: CASSGTGDYGYTF
DNA: TGCGCCAGCAGTGGCACAGGGGACTATGGCTACACCTTC
J: TRBJ1-2
size: NA
V: TRBV10-2
D: TRBD1

CDR3: CASSLLQLSTEAFF
DNA: TGTGCCAGCAGCTTGCTACAGCTCTCTACTGAAGCTTTCTTT
J: TRBJ1-1
size: NA
V: TRBV5-6
D: NA

CDR3: CASSYSGTSNTEAFF
DNA: TGTGCCAGCAGTTACTCCGGGACATCGAACACTGAAGCTTTCTTT
J: TRBJ1-1
size: NA
V: TRBV6-5
D: NA

CDR3: CASSHPMSSYEQYF
DNA: TGTGCCAGCAGCCACCCCATGAGCTCCTACGAGCAGTACTTC
J: TRBJ2-7
size: NA
V: TRBV7-9
D: NA

CDR3: CASSFGQQQFF
DNA: TGTGCCAGCAGCTTCGGACAGCAGCAGTTCTTC
J: TRBJ2-1
size: NA
V: TRBV5-6
D: NA

CDR3: CASSSRTSGYYEQYF
DNA: TGTGCCAGTAGCTCCCGGACTAGCGGTTATTACGAGCAGTACTTC
J: TRBJ2-7
size: NA
V: TRBV19
D: TRBD2

CDR3: CASRPPGQLNYGYTF
DNA: TGTGCCAGCAGGCCACCGGGACAGCTAAACTATGGCTACACCTTC
J: TRBJ1-2
size: NA
V: TRBV13
D: TRBD1

CDR3: CASSLAFRTANTEAFF
DNA: TGTGCCAGTAGTCTCGCGTTTAGGACAGCGAACACTGAAGCTTTCTTT
J: TRBJ1-1
size: NA
V: TRBV19
D: NA

CDR3: CASSLPGDYEQFF
DNA: TGTGCCAGCAGCCTCCCGGGGGATTATGAGCAGTTCTTC
J: TRBJ2-1
size: NA
V: TRBV11-3
D: NA

CDR3: CASAARDRGSYTF
DNA: TGTGCCAGCGCAGCCCGGGACAGGGGGAGCTACACCTTC
J: TRBJ1-2
size: NA
V: TRBV2
D: TRBD1

CDR3: CASSATRVVGYEQYF
DNA: TGTGCCAGCAGCGCAACCAGGGTCGTAGGCTACGAGCAGTACTTC
J: TRBJ2-7
size: NA
V: TRBV7-2
D: NA

CDR3: CASSLEGTGVYEQYF
DNA: TGTGCCAGCAGCTTAGAGGGGACAGGAGTCTACGAGCAGTACTTC
J: TRBJ2-7
size: NA
V: TRBV5-4
D: TRBD1

CDR3: CASSIALAGGINEQFF
DNA: TGTGCCAGTAGTATAGCCCTAGCGGGGGGGATAAATGAGCAGTTCTTC
J: TRBJ2-1
size: NA
V: TRBV19
D: TRBD2

CDR3: CASSGTGGKQPQHF
DNA: TGTGCCAGCAGTGGGACCGGCGGGAAACAGCCCCAGCATTTT
J: TRBJ1-5
size: NA
V: TRBV6-6
D: NA

CDR3: CAWSKLAGGSSYNEQFF
DNA: TGTGCCTGGAGTAAGCTGGCGGGGGGGAGCTCCTACAATGAGCAGTTCTTC
J: TRBJ2-1
size: NA
V: TRBV30
D: TRBD2

CDR3: CASSSTGTEGGYTF
DNA: TGTGCCAGCAGCTCCACCGGGACAGAAGGCGGCTACACCTTC
J: TRBJ1-2
size: NA
V: TRBV7-3
D: TRBD1

CDR3: CASSQDHFGGARNEQFF
DNA: TGCGCCAGCAGCCAAGATCACTTCGGGGGGGCAAGGAATGAGCAGTTCTTC
J: TRBJ2-1
size: few
V: TRBV4-3
D: TRBD2

CDR3: CASSLQGARDNSPLHF
DNA: TGTGCCAGCAGCTTGCAGGGGGCGCGTGATAATTCACCCCTCCACTTT
J: TRBJ1-6
size: few
V: TRBV7-6
D: TRBD1

CDR3: CASSPRDRGSAFF
DNA: TGTGCCAGCAGTCCCCGGGACAGGGGGTCGGCTTTCTTT
J: TRBJ1-1
size: once
V: TRBV6-1
D: TRBD1

CDR3: CASSVSGTGIQETQYF
DNA: TGTGCCAGCAGCGTCTCCGGGACAGGGATTCAAGAGACCCAGTACTTC
J: TRBJ2-5
size: NA
V: TRBV9
D: TRBD1

CDR3: CASTLDRAEAFF
DNA: TGTGCCAGCACCTTGGACAGGGCGGAAGCTTTCTTT
J: TRBJ1-1
size: few
V: TRBV6-1
D: TRBD1

CDR3: CASSPDLGERGSYDEQFF
DNA: TGTGCCAGCAGCCCGGACCTCGGGGAGCGGGGGTCATACGATGAGCAGTTCTTC
J: TRBJ2-1
size: NA
V: TRBV5-6
D: TRBD2

CDR3: CASSSGTWQGQPQHF
DNA: TGTGCCAGCAGCTCCGGGACATGGCAGGGTCAGCCCCAGCATTTT
J: TRBJ1-5
size: NA
V: TRBV7-2
D: NA

CDR3: CASSVSETPGTQYF
DNA: TGTGCCAGCAGCGTATCAGAAACCCCAGGAACGCAGTATTTT
J: TRBJ2-3
size: NA
V: TRBV9
D: NA